The TCR beta chain under discussion was sequenced for a study of T cell responses to AZD1222 COVID-19 vaccine. Points from the study as a whole: With dominance at 160-218 and 743-854, vaccine-associated CD4 TCRs spanned spike.

Worth noting for this clone: Its antigen remains unknown.

Measured with immunoSEQ multiplex PCR; TCRdb has only the in-frame clones, and not every one. The sample includes 100,000 to 150,000 clones, around nine tenths seen only once; the top ten take over 8.5%. V was cut by 3 bases and J by 1 base, with 12 bases left in between. Germline CDR1 reads SQVTM; CDR2 reads ANQGSEA. The CDR3 is made up of 14 amino acids. This sequence originates from an adult in good health. Specimen: peripheral blood, collected on day 0 of MenACWY control vaccination. V gene TRBV29-1 combines with J gene TRBJ1-1, with D maybe TRBD1 (6 bases). CDR3 nucleotides: TGCAGCGTTGAGGGGGGGGCCTGGAACACTGAAGCTTTCTTT. As protein: CSVEGGAWNTEAFF.